This T cell receptor beta chain was sequenced during a study of blood T cell repertoires in COVID-19. Turning to the study itself: The samples span acute and convalescent COVID-19 from the United States, Italy and Spain. T cells, B-cell-depleted T cells, or PBMCs provided the cDNA or gDNA that served as material.

As processed by the authors: Estimates of nucleated cell counts were drawn from the amplification of reference gene primers. Profiled with immunoSEQ multiplex PCR; TCRdb holds only in-frame clones, not every one. D and trimming were read from the DNA, whereas the V and J calls and clone size are those reported in that table. The sample consists of about 230,000 clones, nearly 90% of them appearing once. The CDR3 has 15 amino acids. The germline CDR1 and CDR2 sequences are SGHKS and YYEKEE (reference sequence). V was trimmed by 1 base and J by 4 bases, leaving 12 bases between them. This rearrangement joins TRBV5-5 to TRBJ1-5; D is ambiguous. This TCR was sampled from a man aged 25 to 45 who had recovered from COVID-19. Sample: PBMCs or T cells enriched from blood (not recorded which). The DNA of the CDR3 is TGTGCCAGCAGCTTGTCGGGAGTCGAAAATCAGCCCCAGCATTTT. It is translated as CASSLSGVENQPQHF.